The 6 T cell receptor beta chains listed next were all sequenced from one sample in a study of somatic mutations in cytotoxic T cells in rheumatoid arthritis. Sequenced by immunoSEQ multiplex PCR; TCRdb stores in-frame clones only, minus some. This sample yields about 14,000 clones, of which about nine tenths are seen a single time; 18% belongs to the top ten. Sequenced sample: CD4+ T cells sorted from blood. These TCRs come from a man aged 70-80 years with rheumatoid arthritis.

The table lists this clone with a count of one. The chain employs TRBV5-4 and TRBJ1-2; the D is unclear. CDR3 length: 12 residues. Trimming left V 3 bases short and J 1 base short, with 4 bases between. Per germline, CDR1 SGHNT and CDR2 YYREEE (reference sequence). CDR3 loop: CASSSVNYGYTF. The CDR3 DNA reads TGTGCCAGCAGCTCAGTTAACTATGGCTACACCTTC.

The chain is built from TRBV11-3 and TRBJ2-1; no clear D. V lost 0 bases to trimming and J lost 2 bases, with 8 bases between them. CDR1 is SGHNT, CDR2 YENEEA, per germline. This CDR3 has 15 residues. CDR3 coding DNA: TGTGCCAGCAGCTTAGAGTCCACTACCTACAATGAGCAGTTCTTC. Encoded protein: CASSLESTTYNEQFF.

This sequence joins TRBV28 and TRBJ2-7, with 8 bases fitting TRBD1. Germline loops: CDR1 MDHEN, CDR2 SYDVKM. The V and J ends lost 4 bases and 5 bases, in that order; junction bases with no gene match: 10. The CDR3 has 15 residues. In DNA, the CDR3 is TGTGCCAGCAGTTCCATACCAGGGGGCGCCGACGAGCAGTACTTC. Translation gives CASSSIPGGADEQYF.

The CDR3 reads CASSLGRSSYEQYF. The CDR3 DNA reads TGTGCCAGCAGCTTAGGACGGAGTTCCTACGAGCAGTACTTC. The V and J genes are TRBV7-9 and TRBJ2-7; no firm D call. V was shortened by 1 base and J by 1 base, with 8 bases between the two germline ends. This CDR3 has 14 residues. Germline V gene data show CDR1 as SEHNR and CDR2 as FQNEAQ (reference sequence).

The chain uses TRBV13 and TRBJ2-5, with a possible D match to TRBD2 (5 bases). The CDR3 is 16 amino acids. Germline CDR1 PRHDT, CDR2 FYEKMQ (reference sequence). Trimming pared 5 bases from V and 4 bases from J, leaving 20 bases between. CDR3 sequence: CASSRSPRRVAETQYF. The CDR3, as DNA: TGTGCCAGCAGCCGCTCCCCCCGGCGGGTGGCAGAGACCCAGTACTTC. Full variable domain (missing parts from reference TRBV13 and TRBJ2-5): AAGVIQSPRHLIKEKRETATLKCYPIPRHDTVYWYQQGPGQDPQFLISFYEKMQSDKGSIPDRFSAQQFSDYHSELNMSSLELGDSALYFCASSRSPRRVAETQYFGPGTRLLVL.

J is TRBJ2-3 and V is TRBV5-1; D is ambiguous. The CDR3 covers 17 residues. Germline CDR1 is SGHRS and CDR2 is YFSETQ. Trimming shortened V by 0 bases and J by 0 bases, and 14 bases separated the two germline ends. CDR3 nucleotide sequence: TGCGCCAGCAGCTTGGCCTCACCGTATACTAGCACAGATACGCAGTATTTT. Its translation is CASSLASPYTSTDTQYF.